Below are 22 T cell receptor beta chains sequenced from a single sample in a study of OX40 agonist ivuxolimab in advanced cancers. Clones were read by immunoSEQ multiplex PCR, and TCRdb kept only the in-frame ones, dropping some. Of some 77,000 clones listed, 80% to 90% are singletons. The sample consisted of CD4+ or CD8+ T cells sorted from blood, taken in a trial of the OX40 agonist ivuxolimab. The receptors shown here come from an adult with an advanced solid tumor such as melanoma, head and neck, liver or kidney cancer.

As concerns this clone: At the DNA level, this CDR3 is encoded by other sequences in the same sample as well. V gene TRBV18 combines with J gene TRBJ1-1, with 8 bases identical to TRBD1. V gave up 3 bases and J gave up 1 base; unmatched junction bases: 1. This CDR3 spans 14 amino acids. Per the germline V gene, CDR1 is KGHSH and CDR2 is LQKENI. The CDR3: CASSPGQANTEAFF. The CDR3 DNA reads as TGTGCCAGCTCACCGGGACAGGCGAACACTGAAGCTTTCTTT.

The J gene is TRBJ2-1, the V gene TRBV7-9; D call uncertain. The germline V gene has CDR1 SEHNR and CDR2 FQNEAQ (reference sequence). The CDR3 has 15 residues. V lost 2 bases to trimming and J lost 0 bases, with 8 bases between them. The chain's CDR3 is CASSLSHSSYNEQFF. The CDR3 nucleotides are TGTGCCAGCAGCTTATCTCATAGCTCCTACAATGAGCAGTTCTTC.

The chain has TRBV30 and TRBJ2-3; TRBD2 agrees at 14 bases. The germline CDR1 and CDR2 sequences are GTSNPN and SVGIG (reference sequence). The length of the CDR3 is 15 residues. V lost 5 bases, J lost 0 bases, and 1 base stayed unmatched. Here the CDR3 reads CAWGLAGGSTDTQYF. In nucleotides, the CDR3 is TGTGCCTGGGGACTAGCGGGGGGTAGCACAGATACGCAGTATTTT. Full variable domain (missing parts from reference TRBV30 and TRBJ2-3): SQTIHQWPATLVQPVGSPLSLECTVEGTSNPNLYWYRQAAGRGLQLLFYSVGIGQISSEVPQNLSASRPQDRQFILSSKKLLLSDSGFYLCAWGLAGGSTDTQYFGPGTRLTVL.

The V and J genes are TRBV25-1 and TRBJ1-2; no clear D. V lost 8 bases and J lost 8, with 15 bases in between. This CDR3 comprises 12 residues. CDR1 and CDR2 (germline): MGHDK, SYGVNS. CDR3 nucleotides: TGTGCCAGCCGGGAAGGGTCCGGGGGCTACACCTTC. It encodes CASREGSGGYTF.

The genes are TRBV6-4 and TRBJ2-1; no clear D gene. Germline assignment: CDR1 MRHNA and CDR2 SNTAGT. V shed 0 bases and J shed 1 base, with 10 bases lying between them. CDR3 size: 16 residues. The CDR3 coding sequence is TGTGCCAGCAGTGACTCCGTAGAAGGGTCCTACAATGAGCAGTTCTTC. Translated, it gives CASSDSVEGSYNEQFF.

The CDR3 region is CASSSPRVGRSNEQFF. The CDR3 DNA reads TGTGCCAGCAGCTCGCCCAGGGTGGGAAGATCAAATGAGCAGTTCTTC. The chain links TRBV13 to TRBJ2-1, with D maybe TRBD1 (5 bases). There are 16 residues in the CDR3. The germline V gene has CDR1 PRHDT and CDR2 FYEKMQ (reference sequence). The ends were cut back, 4 bases at V and 7 bases at J, with 20 bases in the middle.

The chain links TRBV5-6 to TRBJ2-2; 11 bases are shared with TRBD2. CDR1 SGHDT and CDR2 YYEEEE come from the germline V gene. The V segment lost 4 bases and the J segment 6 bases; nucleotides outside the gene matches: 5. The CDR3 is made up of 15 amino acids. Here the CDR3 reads CASSQISGRAGELFF. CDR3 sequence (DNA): TGTGCCAGCAGCCAGATTAGCGGGAGGGCCGGGGAGCTGTTTTTT.

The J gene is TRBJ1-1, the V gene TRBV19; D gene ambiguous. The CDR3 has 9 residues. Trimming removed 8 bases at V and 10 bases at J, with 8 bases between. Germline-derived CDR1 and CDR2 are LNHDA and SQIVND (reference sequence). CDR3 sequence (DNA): TGTGCCAGTGGTCGTGGAGCTTTCTTT. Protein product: CASGRGAFF.

The CDR3 here is CASRGLSYEQYF. The CDR3 nucleotides are TGTGCCAGCAGGGGGCTTTCCTACGAGCAGTACTTC. The chain employs TRBV2 and TRBJ2-7, with a possible D match to TRBD1 (5 bases). CDR1 is SNHLY, CDR2 FYNNEI, per germline. V was pared by 6 bases and J by 1 base, with 7 bases between. The CDR3 covers 12 residues.

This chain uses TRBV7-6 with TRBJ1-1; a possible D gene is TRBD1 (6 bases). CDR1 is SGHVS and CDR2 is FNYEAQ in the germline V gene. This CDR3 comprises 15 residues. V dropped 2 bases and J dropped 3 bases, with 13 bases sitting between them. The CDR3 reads CASSLYWTDDTEAFF. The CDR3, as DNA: TGTGCCAGCAGCTTATATTGGACAGATGACACTGAAGCTTTCTTT.

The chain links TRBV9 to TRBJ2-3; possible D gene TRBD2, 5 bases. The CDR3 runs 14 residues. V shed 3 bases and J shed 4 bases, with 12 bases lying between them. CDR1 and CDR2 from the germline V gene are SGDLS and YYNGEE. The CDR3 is CASSEGAPPDTQYF. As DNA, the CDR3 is TGTGCCAGCAGCGAGGGAGCCCCCCCAGATACGCAGTATTTT. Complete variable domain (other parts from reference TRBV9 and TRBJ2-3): DSGVTQTPKHLITATGQRVTLRCSPRSGDLSVYWYQQSLDQGLQFLIQYYNGEERAKGNILERFSAQQFPDLHSELNLSSLELGDSALYFCASSEGAPPDTQYFGPGTRLTVL.

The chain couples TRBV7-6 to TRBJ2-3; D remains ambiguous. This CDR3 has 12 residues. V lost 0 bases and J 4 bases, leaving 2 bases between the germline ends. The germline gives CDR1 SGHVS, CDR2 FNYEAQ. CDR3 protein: CASSLASDTQYF. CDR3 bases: TGTGCCAGCAGCTTAGCGTCAGATACGCAGTATTTT.

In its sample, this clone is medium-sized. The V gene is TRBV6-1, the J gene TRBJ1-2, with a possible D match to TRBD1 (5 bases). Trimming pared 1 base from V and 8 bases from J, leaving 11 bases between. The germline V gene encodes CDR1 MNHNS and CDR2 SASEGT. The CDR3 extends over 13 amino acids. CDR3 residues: CASSEGGYSGYTF. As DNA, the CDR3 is TGTGCCAGCAGTGAAGGGGGGTACAGCGGCTACACCTTC.

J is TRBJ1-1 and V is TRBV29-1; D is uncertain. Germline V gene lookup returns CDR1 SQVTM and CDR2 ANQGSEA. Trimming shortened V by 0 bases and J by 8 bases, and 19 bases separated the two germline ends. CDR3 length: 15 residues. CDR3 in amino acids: CSVEDPLWSQREAFF. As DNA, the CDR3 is TGCAGCGTTGAAGATCCGCTTTGGTCCCAAAGAGAAGCTTTCTTT.

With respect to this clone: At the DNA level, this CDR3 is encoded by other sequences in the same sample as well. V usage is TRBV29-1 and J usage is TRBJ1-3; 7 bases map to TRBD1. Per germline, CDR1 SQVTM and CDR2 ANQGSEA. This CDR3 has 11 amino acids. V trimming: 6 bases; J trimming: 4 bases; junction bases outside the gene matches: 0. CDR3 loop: CSVGQGNTIYF. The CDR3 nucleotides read TGCAGCGTGGGACAGGGAAACACCATATATTTT.

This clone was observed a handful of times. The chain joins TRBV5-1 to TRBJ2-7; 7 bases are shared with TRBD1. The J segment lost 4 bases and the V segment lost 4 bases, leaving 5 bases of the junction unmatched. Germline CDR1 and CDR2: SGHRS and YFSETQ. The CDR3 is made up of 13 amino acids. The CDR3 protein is CASSRTTGYEQYF. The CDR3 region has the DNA TGCGCCAGCAGCCGGACGACAGGGTACGAGCAGTACTTC. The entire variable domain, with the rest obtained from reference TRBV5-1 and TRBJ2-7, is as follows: KAGVTQTPRYLIKTRGQQVTLSCSPISGHRSVSWYQQTPGQGLQFLFEYFSETQRNKGNFPGRFSGRQFSNSRSEMNVSTLELGDSALYLCASSRTTGYEQYFGPGTRLTVT.

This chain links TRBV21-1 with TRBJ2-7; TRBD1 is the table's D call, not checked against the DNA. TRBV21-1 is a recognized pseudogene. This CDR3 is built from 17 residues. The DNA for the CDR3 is TGTGCCAGCAGCCCCACTTATCCGGGACACTCAATGTACGAGCAGTACTTC. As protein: CASSPTYPGHSMYEQYF.

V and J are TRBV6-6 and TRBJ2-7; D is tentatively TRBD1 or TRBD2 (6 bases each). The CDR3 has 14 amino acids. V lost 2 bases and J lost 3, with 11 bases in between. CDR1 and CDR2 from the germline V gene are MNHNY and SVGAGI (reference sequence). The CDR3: CASSYRGPLYEQYF. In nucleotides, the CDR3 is TGTGCCAGCAGTTACCGGGGGCCCCTCTACGAGCAGTACTTC.

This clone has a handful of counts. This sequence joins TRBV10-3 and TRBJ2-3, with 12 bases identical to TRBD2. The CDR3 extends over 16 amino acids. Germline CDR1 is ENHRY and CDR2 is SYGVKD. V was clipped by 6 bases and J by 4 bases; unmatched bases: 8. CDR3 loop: CAIRSPLAGGPDTQYF. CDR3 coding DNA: TGTGCCATCAGGTCTCCACTAGCGGGGGGCCCAGATACGCAGTATTTT.

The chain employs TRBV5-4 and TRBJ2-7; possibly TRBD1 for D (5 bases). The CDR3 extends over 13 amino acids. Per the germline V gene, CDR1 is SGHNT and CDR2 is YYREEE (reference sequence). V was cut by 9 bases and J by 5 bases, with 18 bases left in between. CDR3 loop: CATAARVGDEQYF. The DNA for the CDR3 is TGTGCCACCGCCGCCAGGGTAGGCGACGAGCAGTACTTC.

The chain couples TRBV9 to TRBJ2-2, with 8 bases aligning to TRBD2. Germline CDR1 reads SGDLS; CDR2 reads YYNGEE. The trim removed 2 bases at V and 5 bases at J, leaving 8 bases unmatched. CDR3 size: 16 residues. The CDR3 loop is CASSVGLARSTGELFF. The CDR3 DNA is TGTGCCAGCAGCGTCGGACTAGCACGGAGTACCGGGGAGCTGTTTTTT.

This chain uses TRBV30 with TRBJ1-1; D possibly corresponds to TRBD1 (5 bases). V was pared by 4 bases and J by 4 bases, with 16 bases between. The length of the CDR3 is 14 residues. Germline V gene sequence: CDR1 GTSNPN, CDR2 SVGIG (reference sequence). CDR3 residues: CAWIMGRRSTEAFF. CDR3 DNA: TGTGCCTGGATTATGGGGCGGAGGTCCACTGAAGCTTTCTTT. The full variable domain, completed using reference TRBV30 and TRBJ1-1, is SQTIHQWPATLVQPVGSPLSLECTVEGTSNPNLYWYRQAAGRGLQLLFYSVGIGQISSEVPQNLSASRPQDRQFILSSKKLLLSDSGFYLCAWIMGRRSTEAFFGQGTRLTVV.